Listed below are T cell receptor beta chains from one sample, sequenced in a study of blood T cell repertoires in COVID-19. TCRdb's table, derived via immunoSEQ multiplex PCR, lists solely in-frame clones and lacks some. The data contain under 250,000 clones, 84% of them singletons. The sequenced sample was peripheral blood. These receptors originate from a woman aged 45 to 65 with active or convalescent COVID-19. Both conserved end residues are part of each CDR3. Each record gives: J gene, V gene, D gene, clone size, CDR3 protein, CDR3 DNA. D genes are given only for firm matches. Only some rows state a clone size, as once, few, many or a class for expanded clones.

J gene: TRBJ1-4; V gene: TRBV2; D gene: -; clone size: -; CDR3 protein: CASSSGVWEKLFF; CDR3 DNA: TGTGCCAGCAGTTCAGGGGTGTGGGAAAAACTGTTTTTT
J gene: TRBJ1-5; V gene: TRBV10-2; D gene: TRBD1; clone size: -; CDR3 protein: CASNNRGTNQPQHF; CDR3 DNA: TGCGCCAGCAATAACAGGGGGACTAATCAGCCCCAGCATTTT
J gene: TRBJ2-2; V gene: TRBV7-8; D gene: -; clone size: -; CDR3 protein: CASSSGTGNTGELFF; CDR3 DNA: TGTGCCAGCAGCTCTGGTACAGGAAACACCGGGGAGCTGTTTTTT
J gene: TRBJ1-2; V gene: TRBV28; D gene: -; clone size: once; CDR3 protein: CASSYGANYGYTF; CDR3 DNA: TGTGCCAGCAGTTACGGAGCTAACTATGGCTACACCTTC
J gene: TRBJ1-2; V gene: TRBV9; D gene: -; clone size: -; CDR3 protein: CASSGEGASNYGYTF; CDR3 DNA: TGTGCCAGCAGCGGGGAAGGGGCCTCTAACTATGGCTACACCTTC
J gene: TRBJ1-1; V gene: TRBV27; D gene: -; clone size: -; CDR3 protein: CASSLVGQGSTEAFF; CDR3 DNA: TGTGCCAGCAGTTTAGTCGGGCAGGGCAGCACTGAAGCTTTCTTT
J gene: TRBJ2-5; V gene: TRBV19; D gene: TRBD1; clone size: -; CDR3 protein: CASSSQGRETQYF; CDR3 DNA: TGTGCCAGTAGTTCACAGGGGCGGGAGACCCAGTACTTC
J gene: TRBJ1-4; V gene: TRBV2; D gene: -; clone size: -; CDR3 protein: CASRQLSSEKLFF; CDR3 DNA: TGTGCCAGCAGACAGCTGAGTAGTGAAAAACTGTTTTTT
J gene: TRBJ1-6; V gene: TRBV10-2; D gene: -; clone size: few; CDR3 protein: CASSDSGLYNSPLHF; CDR3 DNA: TGCGCCAGCAGTGATTCTGGACTCTATAATTCACCCCTCCACTTT
J gene: TRBJ2-4; V gene: TRBV5-1; D gene: -; clone size: -; CDR3 protein: CASSLEAGLAKNIQYF; CDR3 DNA: TGCGCCAGCAGCTTGGAAGCAGGGCTTGCCAAAAACATTCAGTACTTC
J gene: TRBJ2-1; V gene: TRBV28; D gene: -; clone size: -; CDR3 protein: CASSPTYLYNEQFF; CDR3 DNA: TGTGCCAGCAGTCCGACATACCTTTACAATGAGCAGTTCTTC
J gene: TRBJ2-6; V gene: TRBV11-3; D gene: -; clone size: few; CDR3 protein: CASSLSWRNSGANVLTF; CDR3 DNA: TGTGCCAGCAGTCTAAGCTGGCGGAACTCTGGGGCCAACGTCCTGACTTTC
J gene: TRBJ1-2; V gene: TRBV25-1; D gene: TRBD1; clone size: -; CDR3 protein: CASSEYNRKGAHGYTF; CDR3 DNA: TGTGCCAGCAGTGAATATAATCGGAAGGGGGCCCATGGCTACACCTTC
J gene: TRBJ1-6; V gene: TRBV28; D gene: TRBD1; clone size: -; CDR3 protein: CASSSLTTGNSPLHF; CDR3 DNA: TGTGCCAGCAGTTCCTTGACGACAGGGAATTCACCCCTCCACTTT
J gene: TRBJ1-6; V gene: TRBV7-2; D gene: -; clone size: -; CDR3 protein: CASSYKGGNSPLHF; CDR3 DNA: TGTGCCAGCAGCTACAAGGGGGGGAATTCACCCCTCCACTTT
J gene: TRBJ2-1; V gene: TRBV6-4; D gene: -; clone size: -; CDR3 protein: CASSDKGGYNEQFF; CDR3 DNA: TGTGCCAGCAGTGACAAGGGAGGCTACAATGAGCAGTTCTTC
J gene: TRBJ2-1; V gene: TRBV4-1; D gene: TRBD2; clone size: -; CDR3 protein: CASSRTGLAGVSYNEQFF; CDR3 DNA: TGCGCCAGCAGCCGCACCGGACTAGCGGGGGTCTCCTACAATGAGCAGTTCTTC
J gene: TRBJ2-1; V gene: TRBV6-1; D gene: TRBD2; clone size: -; CDR3 protein: CASSEGTSGSLSEQFF; CDR3 DNA: TGTGCCAGCAGTGAAGGGACTAGCGGGAGTCTGAGTGAGCAGTTCTTC
J gene: TRBJ2-1; V gene: TRBV29-1; D gene: TRBD2; clone size: -; CDR3 protein: CSVEKGTSGRRNEQFF; CDR3 DNA: TGCAGCGTTGAAAAAGGGACTAGCGGGAGGCGGAATGAGCAGTTCTTC
J gene: TRBJ1-5; V gene: TRBV19; D gene: TRBD1; clone size: -; CDR3 protein: CASRQTGSSNQPQHF; CDR3 DNA: TGTGCCAGTAGACAGACAGGGTCTAGCAATCAGCCCCAGCATTTT
J gene: TRBJ1-2; V gene: TRBV7-9; D gene: -; clone size: few; CDR3 protein: CASSINDRPYGYTF; CDR3 DNA: TGTGCCAGCAGCATCAATGACAGACCCTATGGCTACACCTTC
J gene: TRBJ1-4; V gene: TRBV3-1/TRBV3-2; D gene: TRBD1; clone size: -; CDR3 protein: CASSSWGTGNEKLFF; CDR3 DNA: TGTGCCAGCAGCTCCTGGGGGACAGGGAACGAAAAACTGTTTTTT
J gene: TRBJ1-6; V gene: TRBV24-1; D gene: -; clone size: -; CDR3 protein: CATSDSSYNSPLHF; CDR3 DNA: TGTGCCACCAGTGACAGCTCCTATAATTCACCCCTCCACTTT
J gene: TRBJ2-7; V gene: TRBV28; D gene: TRBD2; clone size: -; CDR3 protein: CASSFFGRVGSGITGASYEQYF; CDR3 DNA: TGTGCCAGCAGTTTCTTCGGGCGGGTCGGTAGCGGGATCACTGGGGCCTCCTACGAGCAGTACTTC
J gene: TRBJ2-2; V gene: TRBV5-1; D gene: TRBD2; clone size: many; CDR3 protein: CASSLGLANGELFF; CDR3 DNA: TGCGCCAGCAGCTTGGGACTAGCGAACGGGGAGCTGTTTTTT
J gene: TRBJ1-4; V gene: TRBV15; D gene: -; clone size: -; CDR3 protein: CATSRERGEKLFF; CDR3 DNA: TGTGCCACCAGCAGAGAGCGAGGTGAAAAACTGTTTTTT
J gene: TRBJ2-7; V gene: TRBV29-1; D gene: TRBD1; clone size: -; CDR3 protein: CSVQQGAEYEQYF; CDR3 DNA: TGCAGCGTCCAACAGGGGGCGGAATACGAGCAGTACTTC
J gene: TRBJ1-2; V gene: TRBV5-6; D gene: -; clone size: -; CDR3 protein: CASTFDIGQANYGYTF; CDR3 DNA: TGTGCCAGTACATTTGATATCGGACAAGCTAACTATGGCTACACCTTC
J gene: TRBJ2-1; V gene: TRBV11-3; D gene: TRBD1; clone size: -; CDR3 protein: CASSWGRGTGYNEQFF; CDR3 DNA: TGTGCCAGCAGCTGGGGCCGGGGGACAGGGTACAATGAGCAGTTCTTC
J gene: TRBJ1-4; V gene: TRBV19; D gene: TRBD1; clone size: -; CDR3 protein: CASSSPTGGTTNEKLFF; CDR3 DNA: TGTGCCAGTAGTAGTCCCACAGGGGGGACGACTAATGAAAAACTGTTTTTT
J gene: TRBJ1-2; V gene: TRBV5-1; D gene: TRBD1; clone size: once; CDR3 protein: CASRRNTGEYGYTF; CDR3 DNA: TGCGCCAGCAGACGAAATACAGGGGAGTATGGCTACACCTTC
J gene: TRBJ1-1; V gene: TRBV6-5; D gene: -; clone size: once; CDR3 protein: CASRPPAATGLAFF; CDR3 DNA: TGTGCCAGCAGACCCCCGGCCGCGACAGGTCTCGCTTTCTTT
J gene: TRBJ1-6; V gene: TRBV28; D gene: -; clone size: -; CDR3 protein: CASSFGQRAYNSPLHF; CDR3 DNA: TGTGCCAGCAGTTTCGGACAGAGGGCCTATAATTCACCCCTCCACTTT
J gene: TRBJ1-5; V gene: TRBV6-5; D gene: -; clone size: once; CDR3 protein: CASTRGSNQPQHF; CDR3 DNA: TGTGCCAGCACTCGGGGGAGCAATCAGCCCCAGCATTTT
J gene: TRBJ1-2; V gene: TRBV10-3; D gene: -; clone size: few; CDR3 protein: CAISAQGYGYTF; CDR3 DNA: TGTGCCATCAGTGCCCAGGGGTATGGCTACACCTTC
J gene: TRBJ2-1; V gene: TRBV27; D gene: -; clone size: -; CDR3 protein: CASSREGRGNEQFF; CDR3 DNA: TGTGCCAGCTCTCGTGAGGGCAGAGGGAATGAGCAGTTCTTC
J gene: TRBJ2-2; V gene: TRBV5-1; D gene: TRBD2; clone size: few; CDR3 protein: CASSSGLAGVSGELFF; CDR3 DNA: TGCGCCAGCAGCTCAGGACTAGCGGGAGTCTCCGGGGAGCTGTTTTTT
J gene: TRBJ2-2; V gene: TRBV19; D gene: -; clone size: -; CDR3 protein: CASSIRGFANTGELFF; CDR3 DNA: TGTGCCAGTAGTATAAGGGGGTTCGCGAACACCGGGGAGCTGTTTTTT
J gene: TRBJ2-3; V gene: TRBV6-1; D gene: TRBD2; clone size: -; CDR3 protein: CASSDLAGTDTQYF; CDR3 DNA: TGTGCCAGCAGTGACCTAGCGGGGACAGATACGCAGTATTTT
J gene: TRBJ2-2; V gene: TRBV6-5; D gene: -; clone size: -; CDR3 protein: CASTRGGAGELFF; CDR3 DNA: TGTGCCAGCACCAGGGGTGGGGCCGGGGAGCTGTTTTTT
J gene: TRBJ1-2; V gene: TRBV6-2/TRBV6-3; D gene: -; clone size: -; CDR3 protein: CASSYGRYGYTF; CDR3 DNA: TGTGCCAGCAGTTACGGGAGGTATGGCTACACCTTC
J gene: TRBJ1-1; V gene: TRBV5-5; D gene: -; clone size: -; CDR3 protein: CASSLAAPMNTEAFF; CDR3 DNA: TGTGCCAGCAGCTTGGCCGCGCCCATGAACACTGAAGCTTTCTTT
J gene: TRBJ1-2; V gene: TRBV24-1; D gene: -; clone size: -; CDR3 protein: CATSESGVENGYTF; CDR3 DNA: TGTGCCACCAGTGAATCCGGGGTAGAGAATGGCTACACCTTC
J gene: TRBJ1-6; V gene: TRBV5-1; D gene: -; clone size: -; CDR3 protein: CASSLTEGVPPLHF; CDR3 DNA: TGCGCCAGCAGCTTGACCGAAGGAGTTCCACCCCTCCACTTT
J gene: TRBJ2-1; V gene: TRBV6-1; D gene: -; clone size: -; CDR3 protein: CASSVRRGSSYNEQFF; CDR3 DNA: TGTGCCAGCAGTGTTCGACGCGGCAGCTCCTACAATGAGCAGTTCTTC
J gene: TRBJ1-6; V gene: TRBV12-2; D gene: -; clone size: -; CDR3 protein: CASRGTGTTYRSSYNSPLHF; CDR3 DNA: TGTGCAAGTCGAGGCACCGGGACAACGTATAGGAGCTCCTATAATTCACCCCTCCACTTT
J gene: TRBJ1-4; V gene: TRBV28; D gene: TRBD1; clone size: -; CDR3 protein: CASIPTGANEKLFF; CDR3 DNA: TGTGCCAGCATTCCGACAGGGGCTAATGAAAAACTGTTTTTT
J gene: TRBJ1-5; V gene: TRBV24-1; D gene: TRBD1; clone size: -; CDR3 protein: CATSDLTGDDQPQHF; CDR3 DNA: TGTGCCACCAGTGACCTGACAGGGGATGATCAGCCCCAGCATTTT
J gene: TRBJ2-3; V gene: TRBV11-2; D gene: TRBD2; clone size: -; CDR3 protein: CASSLVVGLAGGDTQYF; CDR3 DNA: TGTGCCAGCAGCTTAGTAGTGGGACTAGCGGGAGGGGATACGCAGTATTTT
J gene: TRBJ2-1; V gene: TRBV7-3; D gene: -; clone size: -; CDR3 protein: CASSLRPSNEQFF; CDR3 DNA: TGTGCCAGCAGCTTAAGGCCCTCCAATGAGCAGTTCTTC